These 32 T cell receptor beta chains came from one sample sequenced in a study of blood T cell repertoires in COVID-19. Profiled with immunoSEQ multiplex PCR; TCRdb holds only in-frame clones, not every one. The profile shows some 310,000 clones, around 86% of them singletons. Sample: peripheral blood. The receptors here all came from a middle-aged man with active or convalescent COVID-19.

The genes are TRBV10-2 and TRBJ1-1, with D perhaps TRBD1 (6 bases). Deletions cut 8 bases from V and 2 bases from J, with 18 bases between. CDR3 length: 15 amino acids. Germline-derived CDR1 and CDR2 are WSHSY and SAAADI. The CDR3 protein is CASAGVTGLNTEAFF. The CDR3 nucleotides are TGCGCCAGCGCAGGTGTTACAGGGTTAAACACTGAAGCTTTCTTT.

The rearrangement uses TRBV7-2 and TRBJ2-5, with D maybe TRBD2 (6 bases). Trimming took 7 bases from V and 5 from J, leaving 17 bases between them. This CDR3 is 14 amino acids long. CDR1 is SGHTA, CDR2 FQGNSA, per germline. The CDR3 DNA sequence: TGTGCCAGCAACCTTAGGTGGGAGGATGAGACCCAGTACTTC. Its translation is CASNLRWEDETQYF.

In this sample, this clone turned up once. The chain carries TRBV14 and TRBJ1-4; TRBD1 might be the D (5 bases). Trimming cost V 1 base and J 0 bases, with 9 bases left between them. The germline V gene has CDR1 SGHDN and CDR2 FVKESK. The CDR3 extends over 16 amino acids. The CDR3 spells CASSQVGGATNEKLFF. For the CDR3, the DNA is TGTGCCAGCAGCCAAGTCGGAGGGGCAACTAATGAAAAACTGTTTTTT.

The chain employs TRBV10-2 and TRBJ1-1; D uncertain. V gave up 4 bases and J gave up 7 bases, with 10 bases separating them. Germline lookup yields CDR1 WSHSY and CDR2 SAAADI. This CDR3 has 12 residues. CDR3 sequence reads: CASSGAGNEAFF. The CDR3 bases are TGCGCCAGCAGTGGGGCTGGAAATGAAGCTTTCTTT.

The V call is TRBV7-2, the J call TRBJ1-2; 7 nucleotides line up with TRBD1. J was trimmed by 8 bases and V by 0 bases; bases with no gene match: 6. The CDR3 totals 14 residues. Germline CDR1 SGHTA, CDR2 FQGNSA. CDR3 in amino acids: CASSLARQGQGYTF. CDR3 nucleotide sequence: TGTGCCAGCAGCTTAGCGCGACAGGGCCAGGGCTACACCTTC.

The chain couples TRBV7-9 to TRBJ1-2, with TRBD1 matching over 8 bases. Germline assignment: CDR1 SEHNR and CDR2 FQNEAQ (reference sequence). The CDR3 covers 14 residues. The V segment lost 1 base and the J segment 2 bases; nucleotides outside the gene matches: 0. As DNA, the CDR3 is TGTGCCAGCAGCTTAGGACAGGGGAACTATGGCTACACCTTC. Encoded protein: CASSLGQGNYGYTF.

The chain recombines TRBV3-1 (or the pseudogene TRBV3-2) with TRBJ1-5, with D uncertain. With 0 bases removed from V and 7 bases from J, the gap between germline ends came to 13 bases. The CDR3 extends over 15 amino acids. Germline CDR1 reads LGHDT; CDR2 reads YNNKEL (reference sequence). The chain's CDR3 is CASSQDLTAGQPQHF. The DNA for the CDR3 is TGTGCCAGCAGCCAAGATCTGACCGCGGGGCAGCCCCAGCATTTT.

V is TRBV18 and J is TRBJ1-5, with a tentative D call TRBD1 (5 bases). This CDR3 is built from 15 residues. Germline loops: CDR1 KGHSH, CDR2 LQKENI. Trimming removed 1 base from V and 2 bases from J, with 9 bases in between. The CDR3 loop is CASSPRREGNQPQHF. The CDR3 DNA reads as TGTGCCAGCTCACCACGCAGGGAAGGCAATCAGCCCCAGCATTTT.

The chain is built from TRBV30 and TRBJ1-1, with D perhaps matching TRBD1 (5 bases). V shed 6 bases and J shed 6 bases, with 11 bases lying between them. The germline V gene has CDR1 GTSNPN and CDR2 SVGIG (reference sequence). The CDR3 sequence is 11 residues long. The CDR3 bases are TGTGCCTGCGGTGGGGCAGCTGAAGCTTTCTTT. Its protein is CACGGAAEAFF.

V is TRBV2 and J is TRBJ2-1; 10 bases agree with TRBD2. V shed 11 bases, J shed 5 bases, and the junction held 9 bases outside the gene matches. Germline V gives CDR1 SNHLY, CDR2 FYNNEI. The CDR3 spans 14 residues. CDR3 sequence (DNA): TGTGCCGGCTTCCCGGGACTAGCGAACAATGAGCAGTTCTTC. It encodes CAGFPGLANNEQFF.

V and J are TRBV19 and TRBJ1-6, with 7 bases fitting TRBD1. The length of the CDR3 is 14 residues. Unmatched junction bases numbered 3, after V lost 6 bases and J lost 4 bases. The V gene's germline CDR1 is LNHDA and CDR2 SQIVND (reference sequence). The CDR3 nucleotides read TGTGCCAGTAGGGGGACAGCATATAATTCACCCCTCCACTTT. Translation gives CASRGTAYNSPLHF.

The V gene is TRBV3-1 (or the pseudogene TRBV3-2), the J gene TRBJ2-7; D is unresolved. CDR3 length equals 14 residues. Germline CDR1 and CDR2: LGHDT and YNNKEL (reference sequence). V lost 0 bases and J 2 bases, leaving 8 bases between the germline ends. The CDR3 sequence: CASSQDWQTYEQYF. The CDR3 coding sequence is TGTGCCAGCAGCCAAGATTGGCAGACCTACGAGCAGTACTTC.

The chain recombines TRBV28 with TRBJ2-7, with D unclear. This CDR3 is 13 amino acids long. V gave up 3 bases and J gave up 0 bases, with 6 bases separating them. CDR1 and CDR2 from the germline V gene are MDHEN and SYDVKM. CDR3 bases: TGTGCCAGCAGTTTCGTAAACTCCTACGAGCAGTACTTC. This sequence encodes CASSFVNSYEQYF.

This chain links TRBV10-3 with TRBJ2-3, with 9 positions matching TRBD2. The germline CDR1 and CDR2 sequences are ENHRY and SYGVKD. The CDR3 sequence is 14 residues long. V was clipped by 4 bases and J by 6 bases; unmatched bases: 5. The CDR3 region has the DNA TGTGCCATCAGTGTGGGCGGGGGGGAGGATACGCAGTATTTT. It specifies CAISVGGGEDTQYF.

CDR3 nucleotides: TGTGCCAGTGGACAAGGGGGCGGTGAGCAGTTCTTC. Protein: CASGQGGGEQFF. The V and J genes are TRBV19 and TRBJ2-1; 7 bases are a match to TRBD1. The CDR3 consists of 12 residues. Germline lookup yields CDR1 LNHDA and CDR2 SQIVND (reference sequence). J gave up 9 bases and V 8 bases, and 7 bases lay outside the gene matches.

This chain uses TRBV28 with TRBJ2-3; 8 bases align to TRBD2. J gave up 0 bases and V 4 bases, and 6 bases lay outside the gene matches. Germline values: CDR1 MDHEN, CDR2 SYDVKM. The CDR3 length is 16 residues. The CDR3 here is CASSSTVAGSTDTQYF. In nucleotides, the CDR3 is TGTGCCAGCAGTTCGACCGTAGCGGGAAGCACAGATACGCAGTATTTT. The entire variable domain, with the rest obtained from reference TRBV28 and TRBJ2-3, is as follows: DVKVTQSSRYLVKRTGEKVFLECVQDMDHENMFWYRQDPGLGLRLIYFSYDVKMKEKGDIPEGYSVSREKKERFSLILESASTNQTSMYLCASSSTVAGSTDTQYFGPGTRLTVL.

This chain links TRBV18 with TRBJ2-5; 10 positions match TRBD1. Germline V CDR1 and CDR2: KGHSH, LQKENI. The CDR3 is 15 residues long. V trimming: 4 bases; J trimming: 3 bases; junction bases outside the gene matches: 5. CDR3 protein: CASSLRQGAKETQYF. CDR3 in DNA: TGTGCCAGCTCACTCAGACAGGGGGCCAAAGAGACCCAGTACTTC.

The rearrangement links TRBV7-9 to TRBJ2-3; D uncertain. The V and J ends lost 5 bases and 6 bases respectively, with 12 bases between them. This CDR3 comprises 13 residues. Per germline, CDR1 SEHNR and CDR2 FQNEAQ (reference sequence). The CDR3, as DNA: TGTGCCAGCAGCCATCAACTTCGGGATACGCAGTATTTT. Translating it yields CASSHQLRDTQYF.

The gene calls are TRBV11-2 and TRBJ2-3; TRBD1 is a possible D gene (7 bases). The germline CDR1 and CDR2 sequences are SGHAT and FQNNGV. There are 18 residues in the CDR3. V was trimmed by 4 bases and J by 1 base, leaving 21 bases between them. The CDR3 DNA reads TGTGCCAGCAGCTCGCAAGCCCGCCGGGGGACAGGCACAGATACGCAGTATTTT. It yields the protein CASSSQARRGTGTDTQYF.

This clone has just a few counts. V gene TRBV2 combines with J gene TRBJ1-5; unclear D gene. The CDR3 extends over 14 amino acids. V was pared by 5 bases and J by 3 bases, with 11 bases between. Germline V CDR1 and CDR2: SNHLY, FYNNEI. In DNA form, the CDR3 reads TGTGCCAGCAGTAAAACAGAGTCCAATCAGCCCCAGCATTTT. Amino acids: CASSKTESNQPQHF.

The chain uses TRBV9 and TRBJ2-3; 8 bases agree with TRBD2. CDR1 is SGDLS, CDR2 YYNGEE, per germline. This CDR3 is 14 amino acids long. Trimming removed 3 bases from V and 5 bases from J; junction bases left unmatched: 5. Written as DNA, the CDR3 is TGTGCCAGCAGCGACTTAGCGGGACGAGATACGCAGTATTTT. Its protein is CASSDLAGRDTQYF.

V usage is TRBV19 and J usage is TRBJ1-5; 9 positions agree with TRBD1. The CDR3 runs to 14 residues. Germline V gene lookup returns CDR1 LNHDA and CDR2 SQIVND (reference sequence). V lost 7 bases to trimming and J lost 7 bases; unmatched junction nucleotides: 8. This CDR3 is CASTWTGDWQPQHF. The CDR3 nucleotides read TGTGCCAGTACGTGGACAGGGGACTGGCAGCCCCAGCATTTT.

The chain is built from TRBV7-3 and TRBJ2-5; 8 nucleotides align to TRBD1. V dropped 1 base and J dropped 5; count of bases not matched to a gene: 12. This CDR3 is 17 amino acids long. Germline assignment: CDR1 SGHTA and CDR2 FQGTGA. The CDR3 reads CASSLNGARGQGETQYF. Written as DNA, the CDR3 is TGTGCCAGCAGCTTAAATGGGGCCAGGGGGCAGGGGGAGACCCAGTACTTC.

V and J are TRBV20-1 and TRBJ1-1; D unclear. Germline CDR1 is DFQATT and CDR2 is SNEGSKA (reference sequence). V lost 3 bases and J 5 bases, leaving 13 bases between the germline ends. This CDR3 has 13 residues. The CDR3 loop reads CSASPTGRTEAFF. DNA of the CDR3: TGCAGTGCTAGTCCAACGGGTCGTACTGAAGCTTTCTTT.

V gene TRBV28 combines with J gene TRBJ1-5; 8 nucleotides agree with TRBD1. V trimming: 5 bases; J trimming: 6 bases; junction bases outside the gene matches: 9. Germline V lookup: CDR1 MDHEN, CDR2 SYDVKM. The CDR3 consists of 15 residues. This CDR3 reads CASSLRTGPVQPQHF. The DNA for the CDR3 is TGTGCCAGCAGTCTTCGGACAGGGCCAGTTCAGCCCCAGCATTTT.

The CDR3 spells CASSPPGSENYGYTF. As DNA, the CDR3 is TGTGCCAGCTCACCACCGGGGAGCGAGAACTATGGCTACACCTTC. V and J are TRBV18 and TRBJ1-2; no definite D call. Trimming removed 0 bases at V and 2 bases at J, with 10 bases between. In germline, CDR1 is KGHSH, CDR2 LQKENI. The length of the CDR3 is 15 residues. Drawing the rest from reference TRBV18 and TRBJ1-2, the complete variable domain is NAGVMQNPRHLVRRRGQEARLRCSPMKGHSHVYWYRQLPEEGLKFMVYLQKENIIDESGMPKERFSAEFPKEGPSILRIQQVVRGDSAAYFCASSPPGSENYGYTFGSGTRLTVV.

This chain uses TRBV20-1 with TRBJ1-1; D uncertain. Germline V gene sequence: CDR1 DFQATT, CDR2 SNEGSKA (reference sequence). The CDR3 has 11 amino acids. V shed 0 bases and J shed 9 bases, with 8 bases lying between them. The CDR3 DNA reads as TGCAGTGCTAGAGAGACATTTAAAGCTTTCTTT. Translation gives CSARETFKAFF.

The chain links TRBV3-1 (or the pseudogene TRBV3-2) to TRBJ2-3; D might be TRBD2 (6 bases). With 4 bases removed from V and 0 bases from J, the gap between germline ends came to 17 bases. From germline, CDR1 is LGHDT and CDR2 YNNKEL (reference sequence). The CDR3 totals 17 residues. The CDR3 DNA sequence: TGTGCCAGCAGCCCCGCCGGGTTAGCGGCTAGCACAGATACGCAGTATTTT. Translation: CASSPAGLAASTDTQYF.

This sequence joins TRBV9 and TRBJ2-2; 8 bases fit TRBD1. The CDR3 spans 17 residues. Per the germline V gene, CDR1 is SGDLS and CDR2 is YYNGEE. J was trimmed by 5 bases and V by 0 bases; bases with no gene match: 9. In nucleotides, the CDR3 is TGTGCCAGCAGCGTAGCAGCGACAGGGGCCGTGACCGGGGAGCTGTTTTTT. Its protein is CASSVAATGAVTGELFF.

This clone occurred once. The chain uses TRBV6-2 or TRBV6-3 and TRBJ2-2; D might be TRBD1 (6 bases). Germline V CDR1 and CDR2: MNHEY, SVGEGT. The V end lost 5 bases, the J end lost 2 bases, and 12 bases lay between the germline ends. This CDR3 region has 15 residues. The CDR3 here is CASSTGTPNTGELFF. The CDR3 DNA reads TGTGCCAGCAGTACCGGGACACCTAACACCGGGGAGCTGTTTTTT.

The chain employs TRBV5-1 and TRBJ1-1; a possible D gene is TRBD1 (5 bases). Germline lookup yields CDR1 SGHRS and CDR2 YFSETQ. CDR3 length: 14 residues. V lost 4 bases and J lost 2, with 12 bases in between. CDR3: CASSPRGINTEAFF. CDR3 coding DNA: TGCGCCAGCAGCCCCCGGGGGATTAACACTGAAGCTTTCTTT.

This clone was observed once. The chain carries TRBV19 and TRBJ2-1; possibly TRBD2 for D (5 bases). The germline V gene encodes CDR1 LNHDA and CDR2 SQIVND (reference sequence). CDR3 length equals 14 residues. V gave up 6 bases and J gave up 5 bases, with 14 bases separating them. In DNA form, the CDR3 reads TGTGCCAGTAGCTGGGCAGGAGGTAACAATGAGCAGTTCTTC. Translation: CASSWAGGNNEQFF.